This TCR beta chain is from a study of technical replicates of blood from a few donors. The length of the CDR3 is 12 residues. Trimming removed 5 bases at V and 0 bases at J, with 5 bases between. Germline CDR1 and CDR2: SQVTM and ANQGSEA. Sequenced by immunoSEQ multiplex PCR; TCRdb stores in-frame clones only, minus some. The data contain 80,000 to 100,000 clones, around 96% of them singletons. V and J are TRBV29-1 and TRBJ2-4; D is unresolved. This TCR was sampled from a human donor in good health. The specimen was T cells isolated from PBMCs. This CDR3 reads CSVFLAKNIQYF. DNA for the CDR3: TGCAGCGTTTTCCTAGCCAAAAACATTCAGTACTTC.